The clone carrying this TCR beta chain was recorded many times. This CDR3 is 14 amino acids long. Trimming took 4 bases from V and 8 from J; bases not matched to a gene: 7. The germline gives CDR1 ENHRY, CDR2 SYGVKD. Original data processing: How many nucleated cells were present was estimated from reference gene primer amplification. Produced via immunoSEQ multiplex PCR; TCRdb's table is partial and in-frame only. V, J and clone size are taken as reported in that table, and D and trimming were inferred from the DNA itself. The sample yields 180,000 or so clones, 80% to 90% seen once. These data belong to a study of blood T cell repertoires in COVID-19. Study-wide context: Some COVID-19 samples were acute and others convalescent; all came from the United States, Italy and Spain. In each case, the material was cDNA or gDNA derived from T cells, B-cell-depleted T cells, or PBMCs.

Sequencing was done on a sample of peripheral blood. The V and J genes are TRBV10-3 and TRBJ2-2; 7 positions agree with TRBD1. This receptor was obtained from a man aged 55 to 70 with acute or convalescent COVID-19. The CDR3 region is CAISGLRGQGELFF. In DNA, the CDR3 is TGTGCCATCAGTGGCTTGAGGGGGCAGGGGGAGCTGTTTTTT.